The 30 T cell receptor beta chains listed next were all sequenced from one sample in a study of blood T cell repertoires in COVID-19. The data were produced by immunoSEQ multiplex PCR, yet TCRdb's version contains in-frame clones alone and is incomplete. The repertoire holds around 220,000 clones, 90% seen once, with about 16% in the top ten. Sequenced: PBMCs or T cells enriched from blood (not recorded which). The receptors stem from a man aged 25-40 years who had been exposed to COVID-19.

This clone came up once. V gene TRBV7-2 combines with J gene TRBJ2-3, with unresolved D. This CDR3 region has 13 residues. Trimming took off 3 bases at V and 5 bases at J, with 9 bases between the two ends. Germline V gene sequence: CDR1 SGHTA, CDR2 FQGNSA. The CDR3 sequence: CASSFPTGDTQYF. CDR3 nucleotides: TGTGCCAGCAGCTTTCCGACGGGAGATACGCAGTATTTT.

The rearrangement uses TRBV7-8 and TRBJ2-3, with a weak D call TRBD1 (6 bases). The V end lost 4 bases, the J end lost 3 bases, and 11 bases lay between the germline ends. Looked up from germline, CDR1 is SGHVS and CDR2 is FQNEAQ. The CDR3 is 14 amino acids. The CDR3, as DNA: TGTGCCAGCAGCTACGAACAGGGAACAGATACGCAGTATTTT. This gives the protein CASSYEQGTDTQYF.

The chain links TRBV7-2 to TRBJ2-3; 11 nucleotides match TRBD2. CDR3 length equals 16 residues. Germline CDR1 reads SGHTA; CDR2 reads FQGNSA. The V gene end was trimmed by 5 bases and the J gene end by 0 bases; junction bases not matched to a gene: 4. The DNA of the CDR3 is TGTGCCAGCAGCGTAACTAGCGGGGGTAGCACAGATACGCAGTATTTT. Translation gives CASSVTSGGSTDTQYF.

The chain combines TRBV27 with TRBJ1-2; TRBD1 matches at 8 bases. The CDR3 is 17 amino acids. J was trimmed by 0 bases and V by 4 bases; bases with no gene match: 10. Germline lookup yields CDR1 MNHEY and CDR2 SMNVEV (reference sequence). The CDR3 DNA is TGTGCCAGCAGTTCCCTCGGACAGGGTCTTTCTAACTATGGCTACACCTTC. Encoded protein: CASSSLGQGLSNYGYTF.

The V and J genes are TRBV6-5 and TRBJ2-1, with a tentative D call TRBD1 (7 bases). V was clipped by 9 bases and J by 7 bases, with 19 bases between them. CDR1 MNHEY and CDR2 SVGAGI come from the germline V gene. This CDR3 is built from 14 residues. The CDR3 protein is CASQGGRVRNEQFF. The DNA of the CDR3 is TGTGCCAGTCAGGGGGGAAGGGTGAGGAATGAGCAGTTCTTC.

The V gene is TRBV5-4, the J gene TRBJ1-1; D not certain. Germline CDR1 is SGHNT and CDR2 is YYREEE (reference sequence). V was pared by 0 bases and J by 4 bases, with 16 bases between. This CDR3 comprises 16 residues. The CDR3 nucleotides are TGTGCCAGCAGCTTGGTTTTCCCCGGAGGGATCACTGAAGCTTTCTTT. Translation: CASSLVFPGGITEAFF.

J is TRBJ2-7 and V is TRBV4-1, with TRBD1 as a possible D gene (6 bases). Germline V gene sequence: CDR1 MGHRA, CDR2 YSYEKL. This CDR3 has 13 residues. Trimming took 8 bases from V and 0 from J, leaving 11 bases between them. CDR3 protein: CASADRISYEQYF. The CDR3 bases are TGCGCCAGCGCCGACAGGATCTCCTACGAGCAGTACTTC.

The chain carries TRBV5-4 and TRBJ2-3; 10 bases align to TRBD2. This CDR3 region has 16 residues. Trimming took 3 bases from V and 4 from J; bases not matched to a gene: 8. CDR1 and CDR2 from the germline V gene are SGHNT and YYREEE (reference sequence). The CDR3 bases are TGTGCCAGCAGCTCCCGAAGCGGGGGGGCTGCAGATACGCAGTATTTT. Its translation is CASSSRSGGAADTQYF. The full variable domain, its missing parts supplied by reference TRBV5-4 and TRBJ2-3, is ETGVTQSPTHLIKTRGQQVTLRCSSQSGHNTVSWYQQALGQGPQFIFQYYREEENGRGNFPPRFSGLQFPNYSSELNVNALELDDSALYLCASSSRSGGAADTQYFGPGTRLTVL.

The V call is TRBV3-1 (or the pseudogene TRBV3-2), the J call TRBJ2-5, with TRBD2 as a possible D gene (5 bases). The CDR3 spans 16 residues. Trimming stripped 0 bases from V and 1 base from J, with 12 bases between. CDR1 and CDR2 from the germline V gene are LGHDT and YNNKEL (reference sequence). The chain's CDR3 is CASSQELRLSQETQYF. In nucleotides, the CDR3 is TGTGCCAGCAGCCAAGAGCTGAGACTATCCCAAGAGACCCAGTACTTC.

The CDR3 DNA reads TGTGCCTGGAAACTAGCGGGGGGTTGGACCCAGTACTTC. This sequence encodes CAWKLAGGWTQYF. This chain uses TRBV30 with TRBJ2-5; TRBD2 aligns across 12 bases. The CDR3 runs to 13 residues. The ends lost 4 bases at V and 7 bases at J; junction bases unmatched: 4. Germline-derived CDR1 and CDR2 are GTSNPN and SVGIG (reference sequence).

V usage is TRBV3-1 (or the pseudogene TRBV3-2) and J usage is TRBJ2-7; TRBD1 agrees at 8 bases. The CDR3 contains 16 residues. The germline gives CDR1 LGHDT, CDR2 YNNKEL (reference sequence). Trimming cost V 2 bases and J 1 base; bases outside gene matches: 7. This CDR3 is CASSQQGQETSYEQYF. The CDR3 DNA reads TGTGCCAGCAGCCAACAGGGACAGGAGACATCCTACGAGCAGTACTTC.

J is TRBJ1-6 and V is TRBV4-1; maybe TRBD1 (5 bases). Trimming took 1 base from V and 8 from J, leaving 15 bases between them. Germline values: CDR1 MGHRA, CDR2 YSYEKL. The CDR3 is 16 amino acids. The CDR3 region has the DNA TGCGCCAGCAGCCAAGTGGGGCAGGGATTGCATTCACCCCTCCACTTT. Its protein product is CASSQVGQGLHSPLHF.

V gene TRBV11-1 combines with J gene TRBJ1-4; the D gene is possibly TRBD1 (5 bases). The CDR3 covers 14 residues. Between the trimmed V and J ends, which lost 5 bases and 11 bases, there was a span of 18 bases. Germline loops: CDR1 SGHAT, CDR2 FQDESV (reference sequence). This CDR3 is CASSRGTAGSKLFF. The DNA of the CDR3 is TGTGCCAGCAGCCGCGGGACCGCCGGCAGTAAACTGTTTTTT.

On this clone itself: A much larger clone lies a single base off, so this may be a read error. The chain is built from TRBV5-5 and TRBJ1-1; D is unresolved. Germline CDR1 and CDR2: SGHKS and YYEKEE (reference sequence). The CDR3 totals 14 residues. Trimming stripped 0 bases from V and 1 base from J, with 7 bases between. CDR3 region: CASSLGRPNTEAFF. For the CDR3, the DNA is TGTGCCAGCAGCTTGGGCAGGCCGAACACTGAAGCTTTCTTT. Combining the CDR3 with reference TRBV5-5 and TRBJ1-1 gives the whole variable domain DAGVTQSPTHLIKTRGQQVTLRCSPISGHKSVSWYQQVLGQGPQFIFQYYEKEERGRGNFPDRFSARQFPNYSSELNVNALLLGDSALYLCASSLGRPNTEAFFGQGTRLTVV.

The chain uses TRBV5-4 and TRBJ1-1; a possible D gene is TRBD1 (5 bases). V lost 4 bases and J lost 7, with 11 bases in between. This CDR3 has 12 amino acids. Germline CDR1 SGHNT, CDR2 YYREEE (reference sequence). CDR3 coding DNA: TGTGCCAGCAGCGAAAGGAGGGGTGAAGCTTTCTTT. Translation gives CASSERRGEAFF.

The CDR3 nucleotides are TGTGCCAGTAGGGGGGACAGGGCTAACATTCAGTACTTC. It encodes CASRGDRANIQYF. The rearrangement uses TRBV19 and TRBJ2-4, with 9 bases identical to TRBD1. CDR1 and CDR2 (germline): LNHDA, SQIVND (reference sequence). The CDR3 covers 13 residues. The junction had 4 bases not matched to a gene; V was cut back by 6 bases and J by 7 bases.

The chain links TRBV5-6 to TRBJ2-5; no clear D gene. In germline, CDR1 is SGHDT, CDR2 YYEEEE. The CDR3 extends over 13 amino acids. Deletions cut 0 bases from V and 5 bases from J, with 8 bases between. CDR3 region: CASSLDGWETQYF. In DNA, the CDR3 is TGTGCCAGCAGCTTGGACGGGTGGGAGACCCAGTACTTC.

CDR3 nucleotide sequence: TGTGCCAGCAGCTCCTCCAGTAGGGGACAGGGGAGGAACGAGCAGTACTTC. Protein product: CASSSSSRGQGRNEQYF. The V gene is TRBV11-2, the J gene TRBJ2-7; 10 nucleotides match TRBD1. The CDR3 has 17 residues. Germline CDR1 is SGHAT and CDR2 is FQNNGV. J was trimmed by 5 bases and V by 4 bases; bases with no gene match: 14.

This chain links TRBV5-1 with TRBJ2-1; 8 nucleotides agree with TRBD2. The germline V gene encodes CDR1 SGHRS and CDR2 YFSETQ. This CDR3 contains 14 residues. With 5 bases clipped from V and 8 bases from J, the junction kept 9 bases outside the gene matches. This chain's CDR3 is CASRPGLARDEQFF. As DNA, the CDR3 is TGCGCCAGCAGACCCGGACTAGCTAGGGATGAGCAGTTCTTC.

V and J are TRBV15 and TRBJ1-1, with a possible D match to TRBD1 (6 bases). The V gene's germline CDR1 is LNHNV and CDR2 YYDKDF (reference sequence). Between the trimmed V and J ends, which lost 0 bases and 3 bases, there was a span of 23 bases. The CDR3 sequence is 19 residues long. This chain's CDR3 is CATSRDVVLRGPGDTEAFF. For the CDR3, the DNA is TGTGCCACCAGCAGAGATGTGGTCCTCAGGGGTCCAGGGGACACTGAAGCTTTCTTT.

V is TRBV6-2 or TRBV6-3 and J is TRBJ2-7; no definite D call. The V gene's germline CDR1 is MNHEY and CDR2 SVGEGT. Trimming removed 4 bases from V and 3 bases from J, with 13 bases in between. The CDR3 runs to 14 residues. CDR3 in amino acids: CASSSTGEVYEQYF. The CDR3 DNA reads TGTGCCAGCAGTTCGACTGGAGAGGTCTACGAGCAGTACTTC.

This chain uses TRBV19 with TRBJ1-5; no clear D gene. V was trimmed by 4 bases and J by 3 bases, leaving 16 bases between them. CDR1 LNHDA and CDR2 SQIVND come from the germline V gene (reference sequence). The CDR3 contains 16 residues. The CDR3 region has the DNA TGTGCCAGTAGTAACACCCAAACGGGGAACAATCAGCCCCAGCATTTT. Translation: CASSNTQTGNNQPQHF. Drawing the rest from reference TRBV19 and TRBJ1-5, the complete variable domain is DGGITQSPKYLFRKEGQNVTLSCEQNLNHDAMYWYRQDPGQGLRLIYYSQIVNDFQKGDIAEGYSVSREKKESFPLTVTSAQKNPTAFYLCASSNTQTGNNQPQHFGDGTRLSIL.

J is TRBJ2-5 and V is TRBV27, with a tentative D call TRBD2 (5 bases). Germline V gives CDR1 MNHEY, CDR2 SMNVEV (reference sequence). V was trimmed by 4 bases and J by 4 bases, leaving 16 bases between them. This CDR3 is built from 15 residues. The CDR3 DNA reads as TGTGCCAGCAGTTCCCCCTCGACGGGGAGAGAGACCCAGTACTTC. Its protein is CASSSPSTGRETQYF.

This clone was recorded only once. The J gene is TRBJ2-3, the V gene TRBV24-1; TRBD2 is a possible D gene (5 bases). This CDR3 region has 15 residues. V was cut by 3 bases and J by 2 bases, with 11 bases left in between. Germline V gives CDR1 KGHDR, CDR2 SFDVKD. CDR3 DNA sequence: TGTGCCACCAGTGATGCTAGAGGGCCCACAGATACGCAGTATTTT. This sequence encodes CATSDARGPTDTQYF.

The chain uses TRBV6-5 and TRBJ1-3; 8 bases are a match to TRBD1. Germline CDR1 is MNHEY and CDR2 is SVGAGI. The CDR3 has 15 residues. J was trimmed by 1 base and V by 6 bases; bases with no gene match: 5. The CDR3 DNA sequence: TGTGCCAGCAGCAGCCGGGACAGGTCTGGAAACACCATATATTTT. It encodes CASSSRDRSGNTIYF.

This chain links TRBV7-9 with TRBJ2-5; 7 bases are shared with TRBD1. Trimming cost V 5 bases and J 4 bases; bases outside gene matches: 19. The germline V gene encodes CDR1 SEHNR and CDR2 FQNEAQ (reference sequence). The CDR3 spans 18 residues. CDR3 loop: CASSPRKQGNGVGETQYF. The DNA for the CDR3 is TGTGCCAGCAGCCCACGAAAACAGGGGAACGGAGTGGGAGAGACCCAGTACTTC. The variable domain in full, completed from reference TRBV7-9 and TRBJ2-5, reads DTGVSQNPRHKITKRGQNVTFRCDPISEHNRLYWYRQTLGQGPEFLTYFQNEAQLEKSRLLSDRFSAERPKGSFSTLEIQRTEQGDSAMYLCASSPRKQGNGVGETQYFGPGTRLLVL.

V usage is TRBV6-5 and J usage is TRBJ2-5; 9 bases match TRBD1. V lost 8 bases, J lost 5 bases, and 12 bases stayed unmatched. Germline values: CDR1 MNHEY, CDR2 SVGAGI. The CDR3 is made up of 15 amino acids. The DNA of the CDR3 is TGTGCCAGCGGTCCTCAGACAGGGGGTGTCGAGACCCAGTACTTC. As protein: CASGPQTGGVETQYF.

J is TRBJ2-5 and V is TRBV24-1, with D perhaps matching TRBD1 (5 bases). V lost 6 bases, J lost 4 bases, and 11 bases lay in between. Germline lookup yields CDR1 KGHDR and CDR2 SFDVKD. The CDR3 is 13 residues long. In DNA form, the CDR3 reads TGTGCCACCAGTCCCCTTAGGGGAGAGACCCAGTACTTC. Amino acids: CATSPLRGETQYF.

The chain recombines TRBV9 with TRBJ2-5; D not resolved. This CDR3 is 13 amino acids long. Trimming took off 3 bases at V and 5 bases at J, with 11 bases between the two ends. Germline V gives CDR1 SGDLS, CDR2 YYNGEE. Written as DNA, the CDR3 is TGTGCCAGCAGCGCTCAGAATGTGGAGACCCAGTACTTC. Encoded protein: CASSAQNVETQYF.

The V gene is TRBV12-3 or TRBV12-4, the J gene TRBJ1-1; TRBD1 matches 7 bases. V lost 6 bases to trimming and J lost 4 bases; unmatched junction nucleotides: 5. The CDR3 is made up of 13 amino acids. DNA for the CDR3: TGTGCCAGCAGCCCACACAGGGGCACTGAAGCTTTCTTT. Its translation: CASSPHRGTEAFF.